A selection of T cell receptor beta chains follows, all from one sample in a study of T cell responses to AZD1222 COVID-19 vaccine. TCRdb's copy holds only in-frame clones and misses some; the assay was immunoSEQ multiplex PCR. This table has 100,000 to 150,000 clones, roughly 88% appearing once. The starting material was peripheral blood, obtained on day 0 of AZD1222 vaccination. Receptors originate from an adult in good health. The CDR3 runs from the conserved cysteine through the conserved F or W. Each record gives: D gene, clone size, V gene, J gene, CDR3 DNA, CDR3 protein. A D gene is named only where the DNA matches it firmly. Expanded clones are given a class, and other clones once, few, many or no size at all.

D: .; size: .; V: TRBV24-1; J: TRBJ1-5; DNA: TGTGCCACCAGCGACAGGACCTCCCGGCCCCAGCATTTT; CDR3: CATSDRTSRPQHF
D: .; size: once; V: TRBV10-3; J: TRBJ1-4; DNA: TGTGCCTCGAGAAAGGCGGGAACTAATGAAAAACTGTTTTTT; CDR3: CASRKAGTNEKLFF
D: TRBD1; size: .; V: TRBV5-1; J: TRBJ1-2; DNA: TGCGCCAGCAGCTTGCCGGGACAGGGGTACTCCGGCTACACCTTC; CDR3: CASSLPGQGYSGYTF
D: TRBD1; size: .; V: TRBV6-5; J: TRBJ1-1; DNA: TGTGCCAGCAGTTTTCGACGACAGGGGGAAGCTTTCTTT; CDR3: CASSFRRQGEAFF
D: .; size: .; V: TRBV6-6; J: TRBJ2-6; DNA: TGTGCCAGCAGAAAGACAGAACCCAACGTCCTGACTTTC; CDR3: CASRKTEPNVLTF
D: TRBD2; size: few; V: TRBV7-8; J: TRBJ2-7; DNA: TGTGCCAGCAGCTTGACTAGCGGGGCGAGGTACGAGCAGTACTTC; CDR3: CASSLTSGARYEQYF
D: .; size: few; V: TRBV6-4; J: TRBJ2-7; DNA: TGTGCCAGCACAAGCAGGGGACCCCTCAGCTCCTACGAGCAGTACTTC; CDR3: CASTSRGPLSSYEQYF
D: .; size: .; V: TRBV7-9; J: TRBJ2-3; DNA: TGTGCCAGCAGCTTCTCCGGGCCCCCTGGGGATACGCAGTATTTT; CDR3: CASSFSGPPGDTQYF
D: .; size: .; V: TRBV5-1; J: TRBJ1-5; DNA: TGCGCCAGCAGCTGGGACGGATATAGCAATCAGCCCCAGCATTTT; CDR3: CASSWDGYSNQPQHF
D: .; size: .; V: TRBV29-1; J: TRBJ2-7; DNA: TGCAGCGCGGGACCGGGACTGAACTACGAGCAGTACTTC; CDR3: CSAGPGLNYEQYF
D: .; size: .; V: TRBV28; J: TRBJ1-2; DNA: TGTGCCAGCAGTTCGCCAGGAGAGAACTATGGCTACACCTTC; CDR3: CASSSPGENYGYTF
D: TRBD2; size: .; V: TRBV2; J: TRBJ2-7; DNA: TGTGCCAGCAGCGGACTAGCGGGGGGGCCTCTAGACGAGCAGTACTTC; CDR3: CASSGLAGGPLDEQYF
D: TRBD1; size: .; V: TRBV19; J: TRBJ1-5; DNA: TGTGCCAGTAGACGACAGGGGGATCAGCCCCAGCATTTT; CDR3: CASRRQGDQPQHF
D: .; size: .; V: TRBV19; J: TRBJ2-3; DNA: TGTGCCAGTAGCGGGGAGAGCACAGATACGCAGTATTTT; CDR3: CASSGESTDTQYF